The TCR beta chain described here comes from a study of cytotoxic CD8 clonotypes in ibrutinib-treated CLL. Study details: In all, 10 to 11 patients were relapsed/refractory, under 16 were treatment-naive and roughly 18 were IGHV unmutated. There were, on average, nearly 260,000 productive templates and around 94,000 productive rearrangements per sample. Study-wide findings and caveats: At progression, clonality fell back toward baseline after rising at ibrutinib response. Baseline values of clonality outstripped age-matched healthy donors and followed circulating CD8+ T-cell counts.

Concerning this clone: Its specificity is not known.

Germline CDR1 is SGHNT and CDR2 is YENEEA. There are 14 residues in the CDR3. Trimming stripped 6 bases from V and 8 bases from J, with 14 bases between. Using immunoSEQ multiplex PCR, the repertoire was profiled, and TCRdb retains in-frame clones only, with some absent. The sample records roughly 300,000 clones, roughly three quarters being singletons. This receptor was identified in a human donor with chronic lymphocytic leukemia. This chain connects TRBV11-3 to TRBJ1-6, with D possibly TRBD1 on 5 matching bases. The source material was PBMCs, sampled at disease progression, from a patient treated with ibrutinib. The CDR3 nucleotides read TGTGCCAGCAGTTCCGTTGGGGGGTATTCACCCCTCCACTTT. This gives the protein CASSSVGGYSPLHF.